These 17 T cell receptor beta chains were sequenced from one sample in a study of T cells in Graves' hyperthyroidism and ophthalmopathy (dated by TCRdb to the late 2010s). The library was built by means of multiplex PCR. TCRdb lists the instrument as Illumina HiSeq 2000. The TCR beta CDR3 regions were amplified from RNA transcripts. For the first round of RT-PCR on the TCR CDR3, the HTBI primer set was used together with the Qiagen OneStep RT-PCR kit. The public sequencing data were trimmed at Q25 with fastp and processed into clonotypes with MiXCR by TCRdb, which kept only in-frame beta chains. Here each entry gathers all rows of one CDR3 protein and keeps the most common genes and DNA. The sample table shows approximately 400,000 distinct CDR3 sequences, and around 14% are seen once. 9.5% to 12% of the sample goes to the ten largest clones. Sequenced: blood. The source is a woman aged 55-75 years with Graves' hyperthyroidism.

There are many counts of this clonotype. The rearrangement links TRBV18 to TRBJ2-7; D possibly corresponds to TRBD2 (6 bases). V was clipped by 0 bases and J by 2 bases, with 11 bases between them. The CDR3 spans 15 residues. CDR1 and CDR2 from the germline V gene are KGHSH and LQKENI. The DNA of the CDR3 is TGTGCCAGCTCACCACCCGGGGGAGCTCCCTACGAGCAGTACTTC. Amino acids: CASSPPGGAPYEQYF.

J is TRBJ2-7 and V is TRBV20-1; TRBD1 aligns across 7 bases. There are 14 residues in the CDR3. V dropped 6 bases and J dropped 0; count of bases not matched to a gene: 8. CDR1 DFQATT and CDR2 SNEGSKA come from the germline V gene (reference sequence). The CDR3 DNA follows: TGCAGTGCAGGGGGAACAGGGGTCTCCTACGAGCAGTACTTC. The encoded protein is CSAGGTGVSYEQYF.

This clonotype was counted at least ten times. V gene TRBV2 combines with J gene TRBJ2-5, with 7 positions matching TRBD2. Per the germline V gene, CDR1 is SNHLY and CDR2 is FYNNEI. This CDR3 has 16 amino acids. Germline trimming cut 7 bases from V and 1 base from J; bases unmatched to any gene: 12. This CDR3 reads CASTANQAGSQETQYF. CDR3 nucleotide sequence: TGTGCCAGCACCGCGAATCAAGCGGGATCCCAAGAGACCCAGTACTTC.

This clonotype was detected many times. The chain has TRBV18 and TRBJ1-5; 11 bases match TRBD1. CDR1 KGHSH and CDR2 LQKENI come from the germline V gene. The CDR3 is 16 amino acids. Trimming cost V 3 bases and J 3 bases; bases outside gene matches: 4. In nucleotides, the CDR3 is TGTGCCAGCTCACCCGGACAGGGGGCCTCCAATCAGCCCCAGCATTTT. Protein sequence: CASSPGQGASNQPQHF.

The chain carries TRBV7-9 and TRBJ1-2; D uncertain. V was pared by 6 bases and J by 8 bases, with 19 bases between. Germline loops: CDR1 SEHNR, CDR2 FQNEAQ (reference sequence). The CDR3 is 14 residues long. CDR3 region: CASRPAREVEGYTF. CDR3 nucleotides: TGTGCCAGCAGACCGGCACGAGAAGTGGAAGGCTACACCTTC.

This clonotype was seen ten or more times. The chain recombines TRBV6-1 with TRBJ2-7; a weak D match, TRBD2 (6 bases). The germline V and J ends were trimmed by 10 bases and 6 bases, with 19 bases remaining between them. The CDR3 length is 13 residues. Germline V CDR1 and CDR2: MNHNS, SASEGT. CDR3 in amino acids: CATTRDFLLEQYF. CDR3 coding DNA: TGTGCCACCACAAGGGACTTCCTACTCGAGCAGTACTTC.

This clonotype has only a few counts. The rearrangement joins TRBV7-2 to TRBJ2-7; the D gene is possibly TRBD1 (6 bases). The V and J ends lost 6 bases and 2 bases respectively, with 14 bases between them. This CDR3 comprises 14 residues. CDR1 SGHTA and CDR2 FQGNSA come from the germline V gene. The CDR3 loop is CASRPRQATYEQYF. CDR3 DNA: TGTGCCAGCAGGCCGAGACAGGCAACCTACGAGCAGTACTTC.

In this sample, this clonotype turned up many times. The chain has TRBV30 and TRBJ2-3, with TRBD2 matching 7 bases. This CDR3 region has 14 residues. J gave up 0 bases and V 3 bases, and 3 bases lay outside the gene matches. Germline loops: CDR1 GTSNPN, CDR2 SVGIG (reference sequence). CDR3 amino acids: CAWSPGRSTDTQYF. The CDR3 coding sequence is TGTGCCTGGAGCCCCGGGAGGAGCACAGATACGCAGTATTTT.

The chain links TRBV4-1 to TRBJ1-4; D not resolved. Germline V gene lookup returns CDR1 MGHRA and CDR2 YSYEKL. CDR3 length: 16 amino acids. The V and J ends lost 4 bases and 1 base respectively, with 13 bases between them. CDR3 in amino acids: CASSPPSGGTNEKLFF. Here the CDR3 DNA reads TGCGCCAGCAGCCCTCCTTCCGGAGGAACTAATGAAAAACTGTTTTTT.

This clonotype was counted between two and nine times. The genes are TRBV20-1 and TRBJ2-7; 7 positions agree with TRBD1. Per the germline V gene, CDR1 is DFQATT and CDR2 is SNEGSKA (reference sequence). V gave up 2 bases and J gave up 3 bases; unmatched junction bases: 4. The CDR3 consists of 13 residues. The CDR3 loop reads CSARPGQYYEQYF. CDR3 nucleotides: TGCAGTGCTAGACCGGGACAGTACTACGAGCAGTACTTC.

The sample holds many counts of this clonotype. The chain joins TRBV5-4 to TRBJ2-7; 8 bases are shared with TRBD2. J was trimmed by 6 bases and V by 0 bases; bases with no gene match: 14. Germline lookup yields CDR1 SGHNT and CDR2 YYREEE (reference sequence). The CDR3 loop spans 17 amino acids. The CDR3 loop reads CASSLARGTGGPVEQYF. The CDR3 coding sequence is TGTGCCAGCAGCTTGGCCAGAGGGACGGGAGGGCCCGTCGAGCAGTACTTC.

Worth noting for this clonotype: A much more abundant neighbour one base away suggests this may be a read error. The chain uses TRBV3-1 and TRBJ1-4; D unresolved. The V gene's germline CDR1 is LGHDT and CDR2 YNNKEL (reference sequence). The CDR3 is made up of 14 amino acids. The V end was cut by 3 bases, the J end by 0 bases, with 5 bases between. CDR3 protein: CASSHPPTNEKLFF. The CDR3, as DNA: TGTGCCAGCAGCCACCCCCCAACTAATGAAAAACTGTTTTTT. The full variable domain, completed using reference TRBV3-1 and TRBJ1-4, is DTAVSQTPKYLVTQMGNDKSIKCEQNLGHDTMYWYKQDSKKFLKIMFSYNNKELIINETVPNRFSPKSPDKAHLNLHINSLELGDSAVYFCASSHPPTNEKLFFGSGTQLSVL.

The table lists this clonotype with a few counts. The J gene is TRBJ1-2, the V gene TRBV7-9, with D unresolved. The CDR3 sequence is 13 residues long. V lost 2 bases and J 3 bases, leaving 7 bases between the germline ends. The germline V gene encodes CDR1 SEHNR and CDR2 FQNEAQ (reference sequence). The CDR3 DNA reads as TGTGCCAGCAGCTTAATCGGAGACTATGGCTACACCTTC. This codes for CASSLIGDYGYTF.

The table lists this clonotype with many counts. The rearrangement joins TRBV27 to TRBJ2-7; 11 bases are a match to TRBD2. The CDR3 is 16 residues long. Germline V lookup: CDR1 MNHEY, CDR2 SMNVEV (reference sequence). Unmatched junction bases numbered 2, after V lost 1 base and J lost 0 bases. The CDR3 DNA reads as TGTGCCAGCAGTTTATTGGGGACTAGCGGCTCCTACGAGCAGTACTTC. The encoded protein is CASSLLGTSGSYEQYF.

This clonotype showed up many times. The chain couples TRBV29-1 to TRBJ2-3, with 9 bases fitting TRBD2. Per germline, CDR1 SQVTM and CDR2 ANQGSEA. After removal of 6 bases from V and 6 bases from J, the junction contained 13 bases not matched to a gene. The length of the CDR3 is 15 residues. CDR3 bases: TGCAGCGTCGCGAACGCGGGAGGGCCGAAGGATACGCAGTATTTT. Encoded protein: CSVANAGGPKDTQYF.

There are many counts of this clonotype. The rearrangement uses TRBV5-4 and TRBJ2-7, with D possibly being TRBD1 (6 bases). The V and J ends lost 2 bases and 2 bases respectively, with 11 bases between them. This CDR3 region has 14 residues. Germline-derived CDR1 and CDR2 are SGHNT and YYREEE (reference sequence). CDR3 loop: CASSLLGQTYEQYF. The DNA of the CDR3 is TGTGCCAGCAGCTTACTTGGACAGACCTACGAGCAGTACTTC. Variable domain in full (rest from reference TRBV5-4 and TRBJ2-7): ETGVTQSPTHLIKTRGQQVTLRCSSQSGHNTVSWYQQALGQGPQFIFQYYREEENGRGNFPPRFSGLQFPNYSSELNVNALELDDSALYLCASSLLGQTYEQYFGPGTRLTVT.

The chain couples TRBV6-2 or TRBV6-3 to TRBJ2-1, with 12 nucleotides matching TRBD2. The CDR3 has 15 amino acids. With 6 bases clipped from V and 5 bases from J, the junction kept 5 bases outside the gene matches. Germline-derived CDR1 and CDR2 are MNHEY and SVGEGT. CDR3 sequence reads: CASRPLAGGNNEQFF. The CDR3 DNA sequence: TGTGCCAGCAGACCCCTAGCGGGAGGGAACAATGAGCAGTTCTTC.